This T cell receptor beta chain appears in the sequencing data of a study of monozygotic twins with inflammatory bowel disease. The CDR3 runs to 18 residues. Germline loops: CDR1 MNHNS, CDR2 SASEGT. Whole blood, unsorted for T cells, was the source of total RNA. TCR libraries each used around 3,500 ng of total RNA. The team made cDNA by running eight separate reactions for each sample. From the 5' RACE reads, TCRdb lists one entry per CDR3 protein and no DNA. This repertoire includes 110,000 or so distinct CDR3 sequences. This chain links TRBV6-1 with TRBJ2-5; TCRdb proposes TRBD1, but this gene call is untestable without DNA. The TCR comes from a human donor with ulcerative colitis or Crohn's disease, or a healthy co-twin of an affected twin (not recorded which). The sequenced material came from blood. CDR3 region: CASSEGDSFGLDQETQYF.